Presented here are 8 T cell receptor beta chains from one specimen sequenced in a study of PD-1 blockade in classical Hodgkin lymphoma (dated by TCRdb to about 2020). Libraries came from the immunoSEQ multiplex PCR assay. TCRdb stores this immuneACCESS table with in-frame sequences only. Part of the clones is absent; in the studies checked, under half of the shortfall reflects unresolved V genes, and no reason is known for the rest. The sample table shows about 5,900 clones, and just over 85% are seen once. The ten largest clones add up to 45% to 50% of the sample. The sample's time point label is to be understood as: cycle 2 day 1 (C2D1) of nivolumab. All trial patients had relapsed after autologous stem cell transplantation, with cohorts A, B and C differing in prior brentuximab vedotin exposure. Specimen: peripheral blood mononuclear cells (PBMCs), collected before the second cycle of nivolumab. The receptors come from a human donor with classical Hodgkin lymphoma.

The V and J genes are TRBV19 and TRBJ1-1; tentative D call: TRBD1 (5 bases). The V end was cut by 4 bases, the J end by 5 bases, with 14 bases between. The CDR3 is 14 amino acids. Germline CDR1 reads LNHDA; CDR2 reads SQIVND (reference sequence). In nucleotides, the CDR3 is TGTGCCAGTAGTAGGGTGGCCAGGGCTACTGAAGCTTTCTTT. The encoded protein is CASSRVARATEAFF.

The rearrangement uses TRBV18 and TRBJ2-5, with D unresolved. V dropped 3 bases and J dropped 4 bases, with 3 bases sitting between them. This CDR3 is 11 amino acids long. Germline lookup yields CDR1 KGHSH and CDR2 LQKENI. For the CDR3, the DNA is TGTGCCAGCTCACCGAGAGAGACCCAGTACTTC. Its protein is CASSPRETQYF.

The J gene is TRBJ1-2, the V gene TRBV19; D might be TRBD1 (6 bases). The CDR3 is 13 residues long. The germline CDR1 and CDR2 sequences are LNHDA and SQIVND (reference sequence). Trimming removed 7 bases from V and 4 bases from J, with 13 bases in between. CDR3 DNA sequence: TGTGCCAGTAAAAGGGGGTCACCCTATGGCTACACCTTC. Translated: CASKRGSPYGYTF.

The V gene is TRBV10-3, the J gene TRBJ2-2, with D possibly TRBD1 on 6 matching bases. Germline V gives CDR1 ENHRY, CDR2 SYGVKD. The CDR3 loop spans 14 amino acids. V lost 8 bases and J 0 bases, leaving 10 bases between the germline ends. This CDR3 is CAIGGHTNTGELFF. The CDR3 region has the DNA TGTGCCATCGGGGGACACACGAACACCGGGGAGCTGTTTTTT.

J is TRBJ2-2 and V is TRBV18; no clear D. CDR1 is KGHSH and CDR2 is LQKENI in the germline V gene. V dropped 3 bases and J dropped 4 bases, with 24 bases sitting between them. This CDR3 region has 19 residues. The CDR3 loop is CASSPIGMGATPITGELFF. As DNA, the CDR3 is TGTGCCAGCTCACCTATCGGTATGGGCGCAACACCTATCACCGGGGAGCTGTTTTTT.

This clone occurred once. This chain links TRBV18 with TRBJ1-2; perhaps TRBD1 as D (5 bases). V was clipped by 3 bases and J by 8 bases, with 13 bases between them. In germline, CDR1 is KGHSH, CDR2 LQKENI. CDR3 size: 13 residues. CDR3 DNA: TGTGCCAGCTCACCGACAGACGTTCTGGGCTACACCTTC. It specifies CASSPTDVLGYTF.

The chain employs TRBV11-2 and TRBJ2-1; D perhaps matches TRBD1 (6 bases). The V end was cut by 4 bases, the J end by 0 bases, with 16 bases between. The CDR3 has 17 residues. The germline gives CDR1 SGHAT, CDR2 FQNNGV. This CDR3 is CASSSPRGRSSYNEQFF. DNA of the CDR3: TGTGCCAGCAGCTCACCCAGGGGAAGGAGCTCCTACAATGAGCAGTTCTTC.

As DNA, the CDR3 is TGTGCCAGCAGGCAGTTGGGGGCCCAGTACTTC. Amino acid sequence: CASRQLGAQYF. This chain links TRBV6-6 with TRBJ2-5, with D perhaps being TRBD1 or TRBD2 (5 bases each). V lost 6 bases and J 9 bases, leaving 11 bases between the germline ends. From germline, CDR1 is MNHNY and CDR2 SVGAGI (reference sequence). This CDR3 has 11 residues.